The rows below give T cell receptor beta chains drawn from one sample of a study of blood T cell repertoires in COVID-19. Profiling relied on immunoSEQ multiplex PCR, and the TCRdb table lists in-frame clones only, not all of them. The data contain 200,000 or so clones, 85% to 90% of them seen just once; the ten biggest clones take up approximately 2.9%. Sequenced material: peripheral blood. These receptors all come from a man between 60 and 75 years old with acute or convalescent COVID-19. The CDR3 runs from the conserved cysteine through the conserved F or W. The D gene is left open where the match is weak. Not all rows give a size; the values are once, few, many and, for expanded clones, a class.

CASSRENNYGYTF	TGTGCCAGCAGTCGGGAGAATAACTATGGCTACACCTTC	-	-	TRBV12-3/TRBV12-4	TRBJ1-2
CASSIGRGATWEQFF	TGTGCCAGTAGTATCGGGCGGGGGGCAACTTGGGAGCAGTTCTTC	TRBD2	-	TRBV19	TRBJ2-1
CASSPGQVGYEQYF	TGCGCCAGCAGCCCGGGACAGGTTGGCTACGAGCAGTACTTC	TRBD1	-	TRBV5-1	TRBJ2-7
CASSRLLPAGGPRDTQYF	TGTGCCAGCAGCCGCCTCCTCCCGGCGGGGGGGCCGCGGGATACGCAGTATTTT	TRBD2	-	TRBV3-1/TRBV3-2	TRBJ2-3
CSGGTRQLNTEAFF	TGCAGCGGGGGGACGAGACAGTTGAACACTGAAGCTTTCTTT	-	-	TRBV29-1	TRBJ1-1
CAWWGGGLRTGELFF	TGTGCCTGGTGGGGCGGGGGCCTAAGGACCGGGGAGCTGTTTTTT	-	few	TRBV30	TRBJ2-2
CASSQVGGGDTGELFF	TGTGCCAGCAGCCAAGTCGGCGGGGGGGACACCGGGGAGCTGTTTTTT	TRBD2	-	TRBV14	TRBJ2-2
CASSVLTGTNTGELFF	TGTGCCAGCTCAGTCTTGACAGGGACGAACACCGGGGAGCTGTTTTTT	TRBD1	once	TRBV18	TRBJ2-2
CAISEGQVLAGYTF	TGTGCCATCAGTGAGGGACAGGTTCTGGCTGGCTACACCTTC	TRBD1	-	TRBV10-3	TRBJ1-2
CASSDGGYTEAFF	TGTGCCAGCAGCGACGGGGGGTACACTGAAGCTTTCTTT	-	-	TRBV9	TRBJ1-1
CATSDFRWRAFF	TGTGCCACCAGTGATTTCCGTTGGAGAGCTTTCTTT	-	-	TRBV24-1	TRBJ1-1
CAWSAHRRASTDTQYF	TGTGCCTGGAGTGCACACAGGAGGGCCAGCACAGATACGCAGTATTTT	-	-	TRBV30	TRBJ2-3
CAIIPWSGGLAEAFF	TGCGCCATCATACCATGGTCGGGGGGCCTCGCTGAAGCTTTCTTT	-	once	TRBV10-1	TRBJ1-1
CASRGQETGADTQYF	TGTGCCAGCAGGGGACAGGAGACTGGCGCAGATACGCAGTATTTT	TRBD1	-	TRBV6-5	TRBJ2-3
CASSPGHTGEKLFF	TGTGCCAGCTCCCCGGGACACACTGGGGAAAAACTGTTTTTT	-	-	TRBV18	TRBJ1-4
CATSRPTSWGRELFF	TGTGCCACCAGCAGGCCGACATCCTGGGGCCGGGAGCTGTTTTTT	-	-	TRBV15	TRBJ2-2
CASSPPGTGGIGELFF	TGTGCCAGTAGTCCCCCCGGGACAGGGGGGATCGGGGAGCTGTTTTTT	TRBD1	-	TRBV19	TRBJ2-2
CASSVALSARVGDETQYF	TGTGCCAGCAGCGTAGCTCTATCCGCTCGTGTGGGCGACGAGACCCAGTACTTC	-	-	TRBV9	TRBJ2-5
CASSSITGEKLFF	TGTGCCAGCAGCTCTATCACCGGGGAAAAACTGTTTTTT	-	-	TRBV2	TRBJ1-4
CASSQRPQGALTDTQYF	TGTGCCAGCAGCCAACGACCACAGGGGGCCCTCACAGATACGCAGTATTTT	TRBD1	-	TRBV7-2	TRBJ2-3
CASFTGAIPGNTIYF	TGTGCCAGCTTCACTGGAGCCATCCCTGGAAACACCATATATTTT	-	-	TRBV6-5	TRBJ1-3
CASSLGQTHQPQHF	TGTGCCAGCAGTTTGGGGCAGACCCATCAGCCCCAGCATTTT	-	-	TRBV28	TRBJ1-5
CASGDRGGSPLHF	TGTGCCAGTGGGGACAGGGGAGGGTCACCCCTCCACTTT	TRBD1	few	TRBV12-3/TRBV12-4	TRBJ1-6
CSARTGAGGNSEAFF	TGCAGCGCCAGAACCGGGGCAGGGGGCAATAGTGAAGCTTTCTTT	TRBD1	-	TRBV29-1	TRBJ1-1
CASSLALAGSSGELFF	TGTGCCAGCAGCTTAGCCCTAGCGGGGAGTTCCGGGGAGCTGTTTTTT	TRBD2	-	TRBV11-2	TRBJ2-2
CASSQPGQAPEQYF	TGTGCCAGCAGCCAACCGGGACAGGCCCCTGAGCAGTACTTC	TRBD1	-	TRBV4-2	TRBJ2-7
CASSESRDRGGETQYF	TGTGCCAGCAGCGAGAGCCGGGACAGGGGGGGAGAGACCCAGTACTTC	TRBD1	-	TRBV9	TRBJ2-5
CASSQRRPGGTNEKLFF	TGTGCCAGCAGCCAACGGCGTCCGGGGGGCACTAATGAAAAACTGTTTTTT	-	-	TRBV16	TRBJ1-4
CASNTGTGFLEDTQYF	TGTGCCAGTAATACCGGGACAGGGTTTCTTGAAGATACGCAGTATTTT	TRBD1	-	TRBV19	TRBJ2-3
CASSLGQGTYGYTF	TGTGCCAGCAGTCTAGGACAGGGGACCTATGGCTACACCTTC	TRBD1	few	TRBV7-9	TRBJ1-2
CASSEVGGNQPQHF	TGTGCCAGCAGTGAGGTAGGGGGCAATCAGCCCCAGCATTTT	-	few	TRBV2	TRBJ1-5
CASSQDRPGSLGTGELFF	TGTGCCAGCAGCCAAGACCGCCCAGGGTCTTTAGGCACCGGGGAGCTGTTTTTT	-	-	TRBV4-2	TRBJ2-2
CATSEGQGGDTEAFF	TGTGCCACATCTGAGGGACAGGGGGGGGACACTGAAGCTTTCTTT	TRBD1	few	TRBV6-6	TRBJ1-1
CASSSTFWGSSYNSPLHF	TGTGCCAGTAGTTCTACTTTCTGGGGCAGCTCCTATAATTCACCCCTCCACTTT	-	-	TRBV19	TRBJ1-6
CASSQEGRGDYGYTF	TGCGCCAGCAGCCAAGAGGGCAGGGGAGACTATGGCTACACCTTC	-	-	TRBV4-3	TRBJ1-2
CASRGQGGSSYEQYF	TGTGCCAGCAGGGGACAGGGTGGCAGCTCCTACGAGCAGTACTTC	TRBD1	-	TRBV6-5	TRBJ2-7
CASTQSLGGAYEQYF	TGTGCCAGTACTCAATCTCTGGGGGGGGCGTACGAGCAGTACTTC	-	-	TRBV19	TRBJ2-7
CATSDTSRSYEQYF	TGTGCCACCAGTGACACTAGCCGGAGCTACGAGCAGTACTTC	-	-	TRBV24-1	TRBJ2-7
CASSVGFGRGITDTQYF	TGTGCCAGCAGCGTAGGGTTTGGCAGGGGAATCACAGATACGCAGTATTTT	-	-	TRBV9	TRBJ2-3
CASSLAGTPGGYNEQFF	TGTGCCAGCAGCTTGGCCGGGACCCCGGGAGGTTACAATGAGCAGTTCTTC	TRBD2	-	TRBV5-8	TRBJ2-1
CASSEWWDWGEREQYF	TGTGCCAGCAGTGAATGGTGGGATTGGGGTGAGCGGGAGCAGTACTTC	-	-	TRBV6-1	TRBJ2-7
CASSVGQGGLRYNSPLHF	TGTGCCAGCAGCGTAGGCCAGGGGGGTCTGCGCTATAATTCACCCCTCCACTTT	TRBD1	-	TRBV9	TRBJ1-6
CASTTRGTGRSPLHF	TGTGCCAGTACTACCAGGGGGACAGGGAGATCACCCCTCCACTTT	TRBD1	-	TRBV19	TRBJ1-6
CASNHNRGGYGYTF	TGTGCCAGTAACCATAACAGGGGTGGGTATGGCTACACCTTC	TRBD1	-	TRBV19	TRBJ1-2
CASSVEGQGNYGYTF	TGTGCCAGCAGCGTAGAGGGACAGGGTAACTATGGCTACACCTTC	TRBD1	-	TRBV9	TRBJ1-2
CASSYGDRMDTGELFF	TGTGCCAGCAGTTATGGGGACAGAATGGACACCGGGGAGCTGTTTTTT	TRBD1	-	TRBV28	TRBJ2-2
CANRQVRSPLHF	TGTGCCAATAGACAGGTACGATCACCCCTCCACTTT	-	-	TRBV6-4	TRBJ1-6
CASSSISGGSYEQYF	TGTGCCAGCAGCTCGATTAGCGGGGGGTCCTACGAGCAGTACTTC	TRBD2	-	TRBV5-4	TRBJ2-7
CASSLAGGRSYNEQFF	TGTGCCAGCAGCTTGGCGGGGGGCCGCTCCTACAATGAGCAGTTCTTC	-	-	TRBV5-4	TRBJ2-1
CASSWTGETNYGYTF	TGTGCCAGCAGCTGGACAGGGGAAACTAACTATGGCTACACCTTC	TRBD1	-	TRBV5-6	TRBJ1-2